Listed here is a single T cell receptor (beta chain). The CDR3 loop spans 13 amino acids. Germline CDR1 MNHEY, CDR2 SVGEGT. The sample is drawn from a study of tumor-infiltrating lymphocytes in primary liver carcinoma. The overall study: The neoplasms were of stage T1-T3 N0M0, with dimensions of roughly 4.2 to 10 cm across.

Co-extraction of RNA and DNA was performed on about 19-32 mg of unsorted bulk tissue. Resection treated the patients' primary liver carcinoma. With roughly 540 ng total RNA as template and a constant-region primer, TCR beta cDNA was made. A slightly modified ARM-PCR protocol with three nested multiplex PCR rounds produced these TCR beta libraries. Rounds one and two of PCR, each of roughly 10 cycles, were primed with TRBV1-TRBV30 forward primers and a C-beta reverse primer. A single record per CDR3 protein comes from TCRdb applying MiXCR to the multiplex PCR reads. This sample has about 32,000 distinct CDR3 sequences; roughly 74% occur once, and the top ten carry approximately 15%.

The J gene is TRBJ2-3, the V gene TRBV6-2 or TRBV6-3; TRBD2 agrees at 7 bases. This receptor was obtained from a man between 40 and 49 years old with primary liver carcinoma and hepatitis B virus infection. Sequenced sample: liver tumor tissue from sampling region 4. Sample subset: tumor region T4, right-lateral pole. The CDR3 DNA reads TGTATCAGCAGTTCGTCACTAGCGAATACGCAGTATTTT. Its translation is CISSSSLANTQYF.